The entry below describes one T cell receptor (beta chain). Other nucleotide sequences in the sample specify the same CDR3. Profiling relied on immunoSEQ multiplex PCR, and the TCRdb table lists in-frame clones only, not all of them. Found here are 2 million to 3 million clones, around nine tenths of them singletons; the top ten hold around 0.14%. This entry comes from a study of shared clonotypes between healthy human individuals. This TCR came from a man aged 18 to 35 in good health. The sample was naive CD4+ T cells sorted from blood. As for subset: CD45RA+ positively selected.

The CDR3 DNA is TGTGCCAGCAGCAACAGGGCCTACGAGCAGTACTTC. Residues: CASSNRAYEQYF. This chain links TRBV21-1 with TRBJ2-7; TRBD1, the table's D call, was not compared with the DNA. TRBV21-1 is a documented pseudogene. The length of the CDR3 is 12 residues.